This paragraph covers one TCR beta chain sequence. What it binds is not known. The data belong to a study of cytomegalovirus exposure and HLA in healthy donors. Background on the study: The roughly 120 validation repertoires and the 666 first-cohort repertoires shared a platform, a later analysis reported.

Study conclusions and caveats: In vitro data verified a few CMV-associated chains as specific for CMV antigens. Most TCR sequences were uncommon, yet certain public TCRs appeared in many donors. In the approximately 130 validation repertoires, roughly 94% of cluster scores exceeded 0, per a later analysis.

Here immunoSEQ multiplex PCR was the method, and the copy in TCRdb shows in-frame clones only, minus some. The table includes nearly 80,000 clones, 80% to 95% detected once. Germline assignment: CDR1 MNHNY and CDR2 SVGAGI (reference sequence). With 4 bases clipped from V and 6 bases from J, the junction kept 3 bases outside the gene matches. This CDR3 spans 13 amino acids. This chain joins TRBV6-6 and TRBJ1-2, with 9 positions matching TRBD1. The source is a woman between 25 and 40 years old in good health and CMV-seronegative. The sequencing input was PBMCs. The CDR3 nucleotides read TGTGCCAGCAGTTGGGACAGGGACAATGGCTACACCTTC. This sequence encodes CASSWDRDNGYTF.